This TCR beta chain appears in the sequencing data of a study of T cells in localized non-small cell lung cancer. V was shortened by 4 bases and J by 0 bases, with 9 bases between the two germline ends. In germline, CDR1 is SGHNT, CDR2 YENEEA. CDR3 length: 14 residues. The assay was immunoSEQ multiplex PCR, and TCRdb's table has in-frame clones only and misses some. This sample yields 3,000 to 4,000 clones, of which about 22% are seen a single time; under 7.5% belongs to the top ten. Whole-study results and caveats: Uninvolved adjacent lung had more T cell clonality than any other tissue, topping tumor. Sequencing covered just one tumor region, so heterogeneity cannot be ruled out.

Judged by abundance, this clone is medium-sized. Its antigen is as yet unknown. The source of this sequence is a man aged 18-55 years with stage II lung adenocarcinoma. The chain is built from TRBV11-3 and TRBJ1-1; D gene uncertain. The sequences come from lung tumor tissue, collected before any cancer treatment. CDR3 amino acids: CASSWQAVNTEAFF. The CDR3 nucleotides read TGTGCCAGCAGCTGGCAGGCTGTGAACACTGAAGCTTTCTTT.